This TCR beta chain originates from a study of cytomegalovirus exposure and HLA in healthy donors. Study-level points and caveats: Among donors in an Asian-associated ancestry cluster, a later analysis reportedly found fewer N-insertions than the roughly 610-donor mean.

The PCR employed 60 Vbeta primers together with 13 Jbeta primers. The table came from immunoSEQ multiplex PCR; TCRdb's copy has only in-frame clones and leaves some out. The table has some 130,000 clones, roughly 9% seen once. Notes on this clone: Its antigen is not known.

Source material: PBMCs. The receptor's source is a woman aged 40 to 55 in good health and CMV-seropositive.

CDR3 sequence reads: CASNLQRKLFF. The CDR3 DNA sequence: TGTGCCAGCAACCTACAGAGAAAACTGTTTTTT. This chain connects TRBV6-1 to TRBJ1-4; D ambiguous. The germline V gene encodes CDR1 MNHNS and CDR2 SASEGT. V gave up 7 bases and J gave up 10 bases, with 10 bases separating them. The CDR3 runs 11 residues.